These 20 T cell receptor beta chains share one sample of origin, sequenced in a study of high-grade serous ovarian cancer treatment subgroups. Sequencing was performed with immunoSEQ multiplex PCR; in TCRdb, only in-frame clones are kept and a portion is missing. Altogether about 3,000 clones are present, around three quarters being singletons, with the ten largest covering 9.5% to 15%. The tumor samples were collected prior to definitive surgery or chemotherapy. What was sequenced was tumor tissue. These receptors originate from a human donor with high-grade serous ovarian cancer.

This chain joins TRBV25-1 and TRBJ2-3, with TRBD1 matching over 8 bases. V was clipped by 2 bases and J by 3 bases; unmatched bases: 1. The CDR3 consists of 14 residues. Germline V gene sequence: CDR1 MGHDK, CDR2 SYGVNS. In DNA, the CDR3 is TGTGCCAGCAGTGAAACAGGGGGAACAGATACGCAGTATTTT. The encoded protein is CASSETGGTDTQYF.

This chain uses TRBV27 with TRBJ1-5; 7 positions match TRBD1. This CDR3 contains 14 residues. In germline, CDR1 is MNHEY, CDR2 SMNVEV (reference sequence). Trimming removed 5 bases from V and 4 bases from J; junction bases left unmatched: 5. The DNA for the CDR3 is TGTGCCAGCAGTCCGGGACAGACGAATCAGCCCCAGCATTTT. Protein product: CASSPGQTNQPQHF.

The chain is built from TRBV9 and TRBJ2-3; D perhaps matches TRBD1 (5 bases). The CDR3 runs to 15 residues. The germline gives CDR1 SGDLS, CDR2 YYNGEE. V was cut by 6 bases and J by 4 bases, with 18 bases left in between. CDR3 amino acids: CASTPHGAPPDTQYF. For the CDR3, the DNA is TGTGCCAGCACCCCTCATGGGGCTCCCCCAGATACGCAGTATTTT.

The chain links TRBV7-2 to TRBJ2-1, with TRBD2 matching 10 bases. The CDR3 sequence is 13 residues long. J lost 14 bases, V lost 1 base, and 5 bases had no gene match. Germline CDR1 reads SGHTA; CDR2 reads FQGNSA. The CDR3 DNA follows: TGTGCCAGCAGCTTAGTTAGCGGGGGGTTGAAGTTCTTC. It specifies CASSLVSGGLKFF.

The chain employs TRBV7-2 and TRBJ2-2; D gene unclear. CDR3 length equals 14 residues. Per germline, CDR1 SGHTA and CDR2 FQGNSA. V lost 3 bases, J lost 2 bases, and 7 bases lay in between. The CDR3 spells CASSLRGNTGELFF. The CDR3 DNA follows: TGTGCCAGCAGCTTGAGAGGTAACACCGGGGAGCTGTTTTTT.

V is TRBV11-1 and J is TRBJ1-2; 7 bases map to TRBD1. There are 15 residues in the CDR3. Looked up from germline, CDR1 is SGHAT and CDR2 is FQDESV (reference sequence). V shed 1 base and J 8 bases; nucleotides not matched to a gene: 10. The CDR3 here is CASSLDSGGVSGYTF. The CDR3 DNA follows: TGTGCCAGCAGCTTAGATTCAGGGGGAGTGAGCGGCTACACCTTC.

This sequence joins TRBV5-1 and TRBJ2-3; D gene ambiguous. The CDR3 runs to 14 residues. Trimming left V 0 bases short and J 1 base short, with 6 bases between. CDR1 SGHRS and CDR2 YFSETQ come from the germline V gene. The CDR3: CASSLEAGTDTQYF. As DNA, the CDR3 is TGCGCCAGCAGCTTGGAGGCAGGCACAGATACGCAGTATTTT.

The chain's CDR3 is CASSPGRGTEAFF. The CDR3 DNA is TGTGCCAGCAGTCCTGGGAGGGGCACTGAAGCTTTCTTT. The rearrangement links TRBV6-6 to TRBJ1-1, with D possibly matching TRBD1 (5 bases). The germline V and J ends were trimmed by 5 bases and 4 bases, with 11 bases remaining between them. This CDR3 spans 13 amino acids. CDR1 MNHNY and CDR2 SVGAGI come from the germline V gene (reference sequence).

In its sample, this clone was seen once. This chain uses TRBV4-3 with TRBJ2-5; D is undetermined. The DNA end is more similar to TRBJ2-7, so the J call may be wrong. The CDR3 is 14 residues long. Germline CDR1 and CDR2: LGHNA and YSLEER. The chain's CDR3 is CASSPRVGTYEQYF. CDR3 DNA sequence: TGCGCCAGCAGCCCTCGAGTAGGGACCTACGAGCAGTACTTC.

V is TRBV29-1 and J is TRBJ2-7; a weak D match, TRBD1 (6 bases). Germline CDR1 reads SQVTM; CDR2 reads ANQGSEA. The CDR3 has 13 amino acids. Trimming cost V 7 bases and J 2 bases, with 15 bases left between them. The CDR3 nucleotides read TGCAGCGCCCTCCTACAGGGTCCCTACGAGCAGTACTTC. This translates into CSALLQGPYEQYF.

The rearrangement uses TRBV6-6 and TRBJ2-5; D ambiguous. TRBJ2-7 matches the DNA end more closely, so the J call is doubtful. CDR1 is MNHNY, CDR2 SVGAGI, per germline (reference sequence). The CDR3 covers 13 residues. Here the CDR3 reads CASSYSGAYEQYF. The CDR3 DNA sequence: TGTGCCAGCAGTTACTCTGGGGCCTACGAGCAGTACTTC.

The V call is TRBV5-6, the J call TRBJ2-7, with unresolved D. The CDR3 spans 13 residues. Trimming took off 0 bases at V and 4 bases at J, with 8 bases between the two ends. The germline V gene has CDR1 SGHDT and CDR2 YYEEEE. CDR3 amino acids: CASSLGVWYEQYF. The CDR3 nucleotides are TGTGCCAGCAGCTTGGGGGTCTGGTACGAGCAGTACTTC.

In nucleotides, the CDR3 is TGCGCCAGCAGCTGGATAGCGGGGGCGAAAGAGACCCAGTACTTC. Protein sequence: CASSWIAGAKETQYF. The chain links TRBV5-1 to TRBJ2-5; 9 nucleotides agree with TRBD2. J lost 3 bases, V lost 3 bases, and 6 bases had no gene match. This CDR3 is built from 15 residues. Germline CDR1 and CDR2: SGHRS and YFSETQ.

CDR3 sequence (DNA): TGTGCCAGCAGCTTCCAGGGTCCGTCCTACGAGCAGTACTTC. Protein sequence: CASSFQGPSYEQYF. The chain combines TRBV5-6 with TRBJ2-7, with D possibly matching TRBD1 (5 bases). Trimming pared 2 bases from V and 1 base from J, leaving 10 bases between. The CDR3 has 14 amino acids. Germline-derived CDR1 and CDR2 are SGHDT and YYEEEE.

The chain carries TRBV19 and TRBJ1-5; TRBD1 matches 9 bases. Unmatched junction bases numbered 19, after V lost 3 bases and J lost 7 bases. The CDR3 spans 19 residues. Germline V gene lookup returns CDR1 LNHDA and CDR2 SQIVND (reference sequence). The DNA for the CDR3 is TGTGCCAGTAGTATTCGGGGAATCGGGGGACAGGGATTAGGACAGCCCCAGCATTTT. Residues: CASSIRGIGGQGLGQPQHF.

V gene TRBV7-8 combines with J gene TRBJ1-5, with unresolved D. V shed 1 base and J shed 0 bases, with 13 bases lying between them. There are 17 residues in the CDR3. Germline V gene data show CDR1 as SGHVS and CDR2 as FQNEAQ. The CDR3 DNA reads as TGTGCCAGCAGCTTAGGTCTGAACGGCCATAGCAATCAGCCCCAGCATTTT. It codes for CASSLGLNGHSNQPQHF.

V gene TRBV30 combines with J gene TRBJ1-2; D possibly corresponds to TRBD1 (5 bases). The V gene lost 4 bases and the J gene lost 3 bases, with 15 bases spanning the gap. The CDR3 is 14 residues long. Germline loops: CDR1 GTSNPN, CDR2 SVGIG (reference sequence). CDR3 sequence reads: CAWTQVRVYYGYTF. CDR3 coding DNA: TGTGCCTGGACTCAAGTCAGGGTTTACTATGGCTACACCTTC.

This chain connects TRBV4-2 to TRBJ1-1, with 7 bases identical to TRBD1. The CDR3 covers 17 residues. The V gene end was trimmed by 5 bases and the J gene end by 3 bases; junction bases not matched to a gene: 15. CDR1 is LGHNA, CDR2 YNFKEQ, per germline. CDR3 sequence: CASSLGAQGTLDTEAFF. CDR3 DNA sequence: TGTGCCAGCAGCTTGGGGGCACAGGGGACCCTGGACACTGAAGCTTTCTTT.

The V gene is TRBV15, the J gene TRBJ2-7; 10 bases align to TRBD1. V gave up 1 base and J gave up 2 bases; unmatched junction bases: 2. This CDR3 contains 15 residues. Germline loops: CDR1 LNHNV, CDR2 YYDKDF (reference sequence). The CDR3 spells CATSRGTGGAYEQYF. The CDR3 bases are TGTGCCACCAGCAGAGGGACAGGGGGAGCCTACGAGCAGTACTTC. Supplemented by reference TRBV15 and TRBJ2-7, the full variable domain reads DAMVIQNPRYQVTQFGKPVTLSCSQTLNHNVMYWYQQKSSQAPKLLFHYYDKDFNNEADTPDNFQSRRPNTSFCFLDIRSPGLGDTAMYLCATSRGTGGAYEQYFGPGTRLTVT.

The chain recombines TRBV7-9 with TRBJ2-4; TRBD1 matches at 7 bases. The germline CDR1 and CDR2 sequences are SEHNR and FQNEAQ (reference sequence). This CDR3 comprises 19 residues. Trimming cost V 3 bases and J 0 bases; bases outside gene matches: 14. CDR3 coding DNA: TGTGCCAGCAGCTTCGCCGGGACAGAGGTTCGGTTAGCCAAAAACATTCAGTACTTC. It specifies CASSFAGTEVRLAKNIQYF.